This T cell receptor (beta chain) was identified during a study of T cell responses to AZD1222 COVID-19 vaccine. Overall study: Recipients boosted at about 4 weeks or about 12 weeks are pooled. Study-wide points: Most donors were white British, females outnumbered males, and clonal diversity was possibly underestimated. Only a handful of AZD1222 recipients, roughly 6 in all, had baseline seropositivity. In the spike-specific TCR repertoire, nearly half reportedly target unmutated variant regions.

About this clone: Antigen unknown.

V was cut by 5 bases and J by 7 bases, with 22 bases left in between. Germline CDR1 is MNHNY and CDR2 is SVGAGI (reference sequence). The CDR3 is made up of 16 amino acids. Libraries were prepared by immunoSEQ multiplex PCR; TCRdb keeps only in-frame clonotypes and omits some of them. This table has approximately 64,000 clones, roughly 84% appearing once. This clonotype was obtained from an adult in good health. The sample in question was peripheral blood, obtained on day 0 of AZD1222 vaccination. The V call is TRBV6-6, the J call TRBJ2-3; D is possibly TRBD2 (5 bases). CDR3 DNA: TGTGCCAGCAGTACCCCCCTAGCAACAACGGGAAATACGCAGTATTTT. Protein sequence: CASSTPLATTGNTQYF.